This record looks at one TCR beta chain sequence and its context. These data belong to a study of cytomegalovirus exposure and HLA in healthy donors. In germline, CDR1 is SGHRS, CDR2 YFSETQ. V lost 6 bases, J lost 1 base, and 13 bases stayed unmatched. This CDR3 has 18 amino acids. 13 Jbeta primers and 60 Vbeta primers were used for the PCR. Sequencing used immunoSEQ multiplex PCR; TCRdb keeps in-frame clones, though not all of them. The table lists approximately 120,000 clones, with roughly 2% in the top ten. The sequence derives from a man between 35 and 55 years old in good health and CMV-seronegative. The V call is TRBV5-1, the J call TRBJ2-5; 12 positions match TRBD2. The specimen sequenced was PBMCs. DNA of the CDR3: TGCGCCAGCACGAAAGGCCCTAGCGGGAGGGCTACCCAAGAGACCCAGTACTTC. This translates into CASTKGPSGRATQETQYF.